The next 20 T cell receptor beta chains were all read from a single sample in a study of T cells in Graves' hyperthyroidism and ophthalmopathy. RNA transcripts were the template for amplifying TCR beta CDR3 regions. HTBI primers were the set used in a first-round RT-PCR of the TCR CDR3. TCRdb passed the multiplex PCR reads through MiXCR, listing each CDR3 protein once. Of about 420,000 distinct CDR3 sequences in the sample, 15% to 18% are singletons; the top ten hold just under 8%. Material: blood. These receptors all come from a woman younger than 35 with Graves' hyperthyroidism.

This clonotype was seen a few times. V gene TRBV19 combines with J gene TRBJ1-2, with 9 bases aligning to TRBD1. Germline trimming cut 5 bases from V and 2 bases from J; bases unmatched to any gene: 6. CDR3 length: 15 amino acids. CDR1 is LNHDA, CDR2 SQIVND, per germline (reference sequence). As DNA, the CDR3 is TGTGCCAGTAGTTGGGGACAGGGTCCCAACTATGGCTACACCTTC. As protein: CASSWGQGPNYGYTF.

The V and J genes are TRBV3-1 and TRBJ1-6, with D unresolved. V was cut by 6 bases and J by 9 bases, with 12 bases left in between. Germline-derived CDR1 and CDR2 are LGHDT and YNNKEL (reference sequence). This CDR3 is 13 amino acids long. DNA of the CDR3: TGTGCCAGCAGATTAGGGCAAGGTTCACCCCTCCACTTT. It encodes CASRLGQGSPLHF.

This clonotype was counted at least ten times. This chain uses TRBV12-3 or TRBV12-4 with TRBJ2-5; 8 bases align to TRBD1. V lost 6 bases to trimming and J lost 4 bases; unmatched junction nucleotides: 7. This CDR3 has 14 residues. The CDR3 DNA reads TGTGCCAGCAGCTTGGCAGGGGGCGCAGAGACCCAGTACTTC. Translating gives CASSLAGGAETQYF.

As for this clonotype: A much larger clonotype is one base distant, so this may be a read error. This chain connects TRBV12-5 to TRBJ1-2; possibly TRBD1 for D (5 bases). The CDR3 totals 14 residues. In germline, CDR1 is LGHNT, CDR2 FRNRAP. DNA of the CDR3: TGTGCTAGTGGTTTCCGGGACCCCTCGAGGGGCTGCACCTTC. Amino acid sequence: CASGFRDPSRGCTF.

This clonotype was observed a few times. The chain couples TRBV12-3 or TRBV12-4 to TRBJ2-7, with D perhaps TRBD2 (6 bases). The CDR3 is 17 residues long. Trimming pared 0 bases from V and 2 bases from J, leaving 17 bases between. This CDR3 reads CASSLASWGERTYEQYF. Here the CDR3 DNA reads TGTGCCAGCAGTTTAGCGTCTTGGGGGGAAAGGACCTACGAGCAGTACTTC.

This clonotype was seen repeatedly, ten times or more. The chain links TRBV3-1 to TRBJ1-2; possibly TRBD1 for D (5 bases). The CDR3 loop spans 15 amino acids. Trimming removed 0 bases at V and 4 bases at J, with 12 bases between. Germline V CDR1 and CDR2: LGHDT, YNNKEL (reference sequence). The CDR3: CASSQDRRRGYGYTF. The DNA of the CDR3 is TGTGCCAGCAGCCAAGATCGGCGGAGGGGCTATGGCTACACCTTC.

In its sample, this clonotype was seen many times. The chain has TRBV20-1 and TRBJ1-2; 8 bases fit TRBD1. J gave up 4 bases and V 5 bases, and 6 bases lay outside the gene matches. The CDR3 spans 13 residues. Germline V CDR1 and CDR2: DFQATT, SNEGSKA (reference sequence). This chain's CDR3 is CSAWTGSAYGYTF. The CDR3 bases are TGCAGTGCTTGGACAGGGAGCGCCTATGGCTACACCTTC.

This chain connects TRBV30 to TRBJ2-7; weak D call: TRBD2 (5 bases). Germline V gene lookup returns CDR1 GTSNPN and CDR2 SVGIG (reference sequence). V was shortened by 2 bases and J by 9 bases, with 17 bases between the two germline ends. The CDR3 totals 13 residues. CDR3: CAWSTASPLGQYF. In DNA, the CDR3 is TGTGCCTGGAGTACCGCTAGCCCTTTGGGGCAGTACTTC.

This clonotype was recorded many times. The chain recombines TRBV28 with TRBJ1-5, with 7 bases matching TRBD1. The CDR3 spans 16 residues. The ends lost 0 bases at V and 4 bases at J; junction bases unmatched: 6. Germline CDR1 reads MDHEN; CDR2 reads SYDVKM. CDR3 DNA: TGTGCCAGCAGTTTATGGGGCAGGGGGAGGAATCAGCCCCAGCATTTT. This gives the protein CASSLWGRGRNQPQHF.

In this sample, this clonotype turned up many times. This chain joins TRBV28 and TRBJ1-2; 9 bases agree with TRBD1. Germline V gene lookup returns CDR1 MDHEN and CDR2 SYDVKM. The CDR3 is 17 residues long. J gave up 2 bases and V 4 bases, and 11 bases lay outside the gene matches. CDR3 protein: CASSSQDRGPQNYGYTF. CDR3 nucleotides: TGTGCCAGCAGTTCACAGGACAGGGGCCCTCAAAACTATGGCTACACCTTC.

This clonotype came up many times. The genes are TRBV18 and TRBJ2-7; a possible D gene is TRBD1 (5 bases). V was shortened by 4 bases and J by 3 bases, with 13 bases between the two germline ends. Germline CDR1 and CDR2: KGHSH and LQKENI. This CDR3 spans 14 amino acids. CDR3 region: CASSLRDGYYEQYF. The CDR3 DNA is TGTGCCAGCTCACTCAGGGATGGGTACTACGAGCAGTACTTC.

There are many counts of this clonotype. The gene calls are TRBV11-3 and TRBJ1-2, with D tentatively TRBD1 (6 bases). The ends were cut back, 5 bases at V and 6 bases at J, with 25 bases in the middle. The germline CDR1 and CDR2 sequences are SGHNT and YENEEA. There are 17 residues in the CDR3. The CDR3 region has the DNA TGTGCCAGCAGCCCCCGGGGTACAGGTGGGGGCGCGGATGGCTACACCTTC. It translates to CASSPRGTGGGADGYTF.

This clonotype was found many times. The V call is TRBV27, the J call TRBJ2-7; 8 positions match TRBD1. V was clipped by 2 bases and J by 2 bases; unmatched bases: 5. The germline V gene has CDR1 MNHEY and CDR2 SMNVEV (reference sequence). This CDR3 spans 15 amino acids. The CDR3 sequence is CASSLGTGGPYEQYF. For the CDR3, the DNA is TGTGCCAGCAGTTTAGGGACAGGAGGGCCCTACGAGCAGTACTTC.

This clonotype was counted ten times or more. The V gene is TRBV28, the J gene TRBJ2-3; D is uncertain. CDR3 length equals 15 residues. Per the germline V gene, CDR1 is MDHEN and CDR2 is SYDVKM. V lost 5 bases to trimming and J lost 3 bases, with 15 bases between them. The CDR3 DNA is TGTGCCAGCAGTACTACCCGCCTTCAAACAGATACGCAGTATTTT. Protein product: CASSTTRLQTDTQYF.

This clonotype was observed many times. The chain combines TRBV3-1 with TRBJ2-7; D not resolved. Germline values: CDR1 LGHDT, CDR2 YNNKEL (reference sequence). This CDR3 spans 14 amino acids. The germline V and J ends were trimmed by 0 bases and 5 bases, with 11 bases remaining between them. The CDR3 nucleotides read TGTGCCAGCAGCCAAGATAATACGGCGCACGAGCAGTACTTC. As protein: CASSQDNTAHEQYF.

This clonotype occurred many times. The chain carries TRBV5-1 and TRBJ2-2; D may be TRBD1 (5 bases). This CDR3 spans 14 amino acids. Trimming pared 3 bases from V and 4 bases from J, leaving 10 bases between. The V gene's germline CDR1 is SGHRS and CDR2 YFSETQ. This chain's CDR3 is CASSSQGSTGELFF. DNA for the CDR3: TGCGCCAGCAGCTCCCAGGGCAGCACCGGGGAGCTGTTTTTT.

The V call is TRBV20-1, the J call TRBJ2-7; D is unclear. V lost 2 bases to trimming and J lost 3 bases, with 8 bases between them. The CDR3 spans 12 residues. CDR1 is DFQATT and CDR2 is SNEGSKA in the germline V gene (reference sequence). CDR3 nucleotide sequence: TGCAGTGCTAGATGGGCCGGCTACGAGCAGTACTTC. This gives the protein CSARWAGYEQYF.

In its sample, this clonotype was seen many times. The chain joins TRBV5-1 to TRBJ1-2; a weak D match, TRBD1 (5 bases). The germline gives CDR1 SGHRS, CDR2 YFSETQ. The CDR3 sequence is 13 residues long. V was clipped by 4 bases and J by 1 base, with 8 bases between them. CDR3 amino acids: CASSAGLNYGYTF. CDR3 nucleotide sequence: TGCGCCAGCAGCGCGGGACTTAACTATGGCTACACCTTC.

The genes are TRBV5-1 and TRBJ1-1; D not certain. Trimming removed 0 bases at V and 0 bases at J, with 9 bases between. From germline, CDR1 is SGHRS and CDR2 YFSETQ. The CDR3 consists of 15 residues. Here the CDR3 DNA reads TGCGCCAGCAGCTTGGCGGCGGCAATGAACACTGAAGCTTTCTTT. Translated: CASSLAAAMNTEAFF.

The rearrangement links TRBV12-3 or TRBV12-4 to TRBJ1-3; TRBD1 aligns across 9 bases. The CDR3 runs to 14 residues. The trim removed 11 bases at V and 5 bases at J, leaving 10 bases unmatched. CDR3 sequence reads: CAYTNRGPRNTIYF. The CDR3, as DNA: TGTGCCTATACTAACAGGGGGCCAAGAAACACCATATATTTT.